A selection of T cell receptor beta chains follows, all from one sample in a study of shared clonotypes between healthy human individuals. The assay was immunoSEQ multiplex PCR, and TCRdb's table has in-frame clones only and misses some. The sample contains around 2.5 million clones, 93% of which appear only once. Sequencing was performed on naive CD4+ T cells from PBMCs. These receptors all stem from a man younger than 30 in good health. Some clones in this sample may be carry-over from other donors' samples. Both conserved end residues are part of each CDR3. The D gene is left open where the match is weak. Clone size is shown for a subset of rows, as once, few, many or a class of expanded clone.

d_gene: TRBD2; abundance: NA; v_gene: TRBV11-2; j_gene: TRBJ2-2; CDR3aa: CASSLAPASGNTGELFF; CDR3nt: TGTGCCAGCAGCTTAGCCCCCGCTAGCGGGAACACCGGGGAGCTGTTTTTT
d_gene: TRBD2; abundance: once; v_gene: TRBV10-3; j_gene: TRBJ2-3; CDR3aa: CAISAREGTDTQYF; CDR3nt: TGTGCCATCAGTGCCCGGGAGGGGACAGATACGCAGTATTTT
d_gene: NA; abundance: NA; v_gene: TRBV5-1; j_gene: TRBJ2-1; CDR3aa: CASSGPSSHEQFF; CDR3nt: TGCGCCAGCAGCGGCCCCTCTTCGCATGAGCAGTTCTTC
d_gene: NA; abundance: NA; v_gene: TRBV5-8; j_gene: TRBJ2-5; CDR3aa: CASSFEETQYF; CDR3nt: TGTGCCAGCAGCTTCGAGGAGACCCAGTACTTC
d_gene: NA; abundance: NA; v_gene: TRBV9; j_gene: TRBJ2-3; CDR3aa: CASSPDGNPGTDTQYF; CDR3nt: TGTGCCAGCAGCCCGGACGGAAACCCTGGCACAGATACGCAGTATTTT
d_gene: NA; abundance: NA; v_gene: TRBV30; j_gene: TRBJ2-7; CDR3aa: CAWSVPREAYEQYF; CDR3nt: TGTGCCTGGAGTGTACCCAGGGAAGCCTACGAGCAGTACTTC
d_gene: NA; abundance: NA; v_gene: TRBV5-1; j_gene: TRBJ1-1; CDR3aa: CASSLPGTPEAFF; CDR3nt: TGCGCCAGCAGCTTGCCGGGGACACCCGAAGCTTTCTTT
d_gene: NA; abundance: NA; v_gene: TRBV27; j_gene: TRBJ1-1; CDR3aa: CASSLVGIRGNTEAFF; CDR3nt: TGTGCCAGCAGTTTGGTGGGGATCCGAGGGAACACTGAAGCTTTCTTT
d_gene: TRBD2; abundance: NA; v_gene: TRBV5-1; j_gene: TRBJ2-2; CDR3aa: CASSLYSGSYGELFF; CDR3nt: TGCGCCAGCAGCTTGTATAGCGGGAGTTATGGGGAGCTGTTTTTT
d_gene: NA; abundance: NA; v_gene: TRBV6-1; j_gene: TRBJ1-1; CDR3aa: CASSAGGLGNTEAFF; CDR3nt: TGTGCCAGCAGTGCTGGGGGGTTGGGGAACACTGAAGCTTTCTTT
d_gene: NA; abundance: once; v_gene: TRBV30; j_gene: TRBJ1-4; CDR3aa: CAWSVRWPSEKLFF; CDR3nt: TGTGCCTGGAGTGTACGGTGGCCCAGCGAAAAACTGTTTTTT
d_gene: NA; abundance: NA; v_gene: TRBV5-1; j_gene: TRBJ1-2; CDR3aa: CASRAEGGYTF; CDR3nt: TGCGCCAGCAGGGCCGAGGGTGGCTACACCTTC
d_gene: TRBD1; abundance: once; v_gene: TRBV5-6; j_gene: TRBJ1-5; CDR3aa: CASSLGQADQPQHF; CDR3nt: TGTGCCAGCAGCTTAGGACAGGCCGATCAGCCCCAGCATTTT
d_gene: NA; abundance: NA; v_gene: TRBV20-1; j_gene: TRBJ2-1; CDR3aa: CSARGPPEQFF; CDR3nt: TGCAGTGCTAGAGGCCCCCCTGAGCAGTTCTTC
d_gene: NA; abundance: NA; v_gene: TRBV7-2; j_gene: TRBJ1-2; CDR3aa: CASSLGLPNPYGYTF; CDR3nt: TGTGCCAGCAGCTTAGGGTTGCCAAATCCCTATGGCTACACCTTC
d_gene: NA; abundance: NA; v_gene: TRBV29-1; j_gene: TRBJ1-2; CDR3aa: CSVEVLSGGYTF; CDR3nt: TGCAGCGTTGAGGTCCTTTCGGGGGGCTACACCTTC
d_gene: TRBD2; abundance: NA; v_gene: TRBV7-3; j_gene: TRBJ2-3; CDR3aa: CASSLLGGRSTDTQYF; CDR3nt: TGTGCCAGCAGCTTACTCGGCGGGAGAAGCACAGATACGCAGTATTTT
d_gene: NA; abundance: NA; v_gene: TRBV28; j_gene: TRBJ1-5; CDR3aa: CASSLYGGRGNQPQHF; CDR3nt: TGTGCCAGCAGTTTATACGGTGGTAGGGGCAATCAGCCCCAGCATTTT
d_gene: NA; abundance: NA; v_gene: TRBV9; j_gene: TRBJ2-7; CDR3aa: CASSVAPTKAYEQYF; CDR3nt: TGTGCCAGCAGCGTAGCTCCGACAAAGGCCTACGAGCAGTACTTC
d_gene: TRBD1; abundance: once; v_gene: TRBV27; j_gene: TRBJ2-1; CDR3aa: CASTNTGGFYNEQFF; CDR3nt: TGTGCCAGCACCAACACAGGGGGCTTTTACAATGAGCAGTTCTTC
d_gene: TRBD1; abundance: NA; v_gene: TRBV27; j_gene: TRBJ1-1; CDR3aa: CASSPSTSDRAKLMNTEAFF; CDR3nt: TGTGCCAGCAGCCCAAGCACATCGGACAGGGCAAAGTTAATGAACACTGAAGCTTTCTTT
d_gene: TRBD2; abundance: NA; v_gene: TRBV4-2; j_gene: TRBJ2-7; CDR3aa: CASSRLAGRGAYEQYF; CDR3nt: TGTGCCAGCAGCCGACTAGCGGGGAGGGGGGCCTACGAGCAGTACTTC
d_gene: TRBD1; abundance: once; v_gene: TRBV4-2; j_gene: TRBJ2-7; CDR3aa: CASSQDGTGGSHEQYF; CDR3nt: TGTGCCAGCAGCCAAGACGGGACAGGGGGCTCCCACGAGCAGTACTTC
d_gene: NA; abundance: NA; v_gene: TRBV6-5; j_gene: TRBJ1-5; CDR3aa: CASSYGHNQPQHF; CDR3nt: TGTGCCAGCAGTTATGGACACAATCAGCCCCAGCATTTT
d_gene: NA; abundance: NA; v_gene: TRBV7-2; j_gene: TRBJ1-6; CDR3aa: CASSISLTAIRDSPLHF; CDR3nt: TGTGCCAGCAGCATATCCCTGACGGCCATAAGGGATTCACCCCTCCACTTT
d_gene: NA; abundance: NA; v_gene: TRBV5-4; j_gene: TRBJ2-1; CDR3aa: CASSPQFDYEQFF; CDR3nt: TGTGCCAGCAGTCCCCAATTCGATTATGAGCAGTTCTTC
d_gene: TRBD1; abundance: NA; v_gene: TRBV5-3; j_gene: TRBJ1-5; CDR3aa: CARSKQTGHWVRNQPQHF; CDR3nt: TGTGCCAGAAGCAAACAGACAGGGCATTGGGTTCGCAATCAGCCCCAGCATTTT
d_gene: NA; abundance: NA; v_gene: TRBV30; j_gene: TRBJ2-7; CDR3aa: CAWSRSRWGADQYF; CDR3nt: TGTGCCTGGAGCCGTTCCAGGTGGGGGGCTGACCAGTACTTC
d_gene: NA; abundance: NA; v_gene: TRBV15; j_gene: TRBJ1-1; CDR3aa: CATSEGGAGTEAFF; CDR3nt: TGTGCCACCAGCGAGGGGGGAGCGGGAACTGAAGCTTTCTTT
d_gene: NA; abundance: NA; v_gene: TRBV5-1; j_gene: TRBJ1-2; CDR3aa: CASRENYGYTF; CDR3nt: TGCGCCAGCAGAGAGAACTATGGCTACACCTTC
d_gene: TRBD1; abundance: NA; v_gene: TRBV5-6; j_gene: TRBJ1-2; CDR3aa: CASSRTSGTGGYTF; CDR3nt: TGTGCCAGCAGCCGGACCTCAGGGACAGGCGGCTACACCTTC
d_gene: NA; abundance: once; v_gene: TRBV14; j_gene: TRBJ2-3; CDR3aa: CASSPRRTDTQYF; CDR3nt: TGTGCCAGCAGCCCCCGACGCACAGATACGCAGTATTTT
d_gene: NA; abundance: NA; v_gene: TRBV7-2; j_gene: TRBJ1-3; CDR3aa: CASSSHQGTGNTIYF; CDR3nt: TGTGCCAGCAGCTCACACCAGGGGACTGGAAACACCATATATTTT
d_gene: TRBD2; abundance: NA; v_gene: TRBV7-8; j_gene: TRBJ2-7; CDR3aa: CASSGLAGSYEQYF; CDR3nt: TGTGCCAGCAGCGGACTAGCGGGATCCTACGAGCAGTACTTC
d_gene: NA; abundance: NA; v_gene: TRBV6-5; j_gene: TRBJ2-6; CDR3aa: CASSRDSPGANVLTF; CDR3nt: TGTGCCAGTAGCAGGGATTCTCCTGGGGCCAACGTCCTGACTTTC
d_gene: TRBD2; abundance: NA; v_gene: TRBV18; j_gene: TRBJ2-5; CDR3aa: CASSPRTSGSAETQYF; CDR3nt: TGTGCCAGCTCACCAAGGACTAGCGGGAGCGCAGAGACCCAGTACTTC
d_gene: NA; abundance: NA; v_gene: TRBV19; j_gene: TRBJ2-3; CDR3aa: CASSIEAEPSTDTQYF; CDR3nt: TGTGCCAGTAGTATAGAAGCGGAACCTAGCACAGATACGCAGTATTTT
d_gene: TRBD2; abundance: NA; v_gene: TRBV4-1; j_gene: TRBJ2-1; CDR3aa: CASSWREANEQFF; CDR3nt: TGCGCCAGCAGTTGGCGGGAGGCCAATGAGCAGTTCTTC
d_gene: TRBD2; abundance: NA; v_gene: TRBV28; j_gene: TRBJ2-5; CDR3aa: CASSPIPGREFQETQYF; CDR3nt: TGTGCCAGCAGCCCAATCCCGGGGCGGGAGTTCCAAGAGACCCAGTACTTC
d_gene: TRBD2; abundance: NA; v_gene: TRBV5-1; j_gene: TRBJ2-1; CDR3aa: CASSLLGTSGINEQFF; CDR3nt: TGCGCCAGCAGCTTGTTAGGGACTAGCGGGATCAATGAGCAGTTCTTC
d_gene: TRBD1; abundance: NA; v_gene: TRBV5-8; j_gene: TRBJ1-1; CDR3aa: CASSFHRGLGVSTEAFF; CDR3nt: TGTGCCAGCAGCTTCCACAGGGGCTTGGGGGTATCCACTGAAGCTTTCTTT
d_gene: NA; abundance: NA; v_gene: TRBV9; j_gene: TRBJ2-7; CDR3aa: CASSPGWGSRSYEQYF; CDR3nt: TGTGCCAGCAGCCCGGGGTGGGGGAGCAGGTCCTACGAGCAGTACTTC
d_gene: TRBD2; abundance: NA; v_gene: TRBV4-1; j_gene: TRBJ2-7; CDR3aa: CASSQEGDYSYEQYF; CDR3nt: TGCGCCAGCAGCCAAGAGGGGGACTACTCCTACGAGCAGTACTTC
d_gene: NA; abundance: once; v_gene: TRBV7-3; j_gene: TRBJ2-7; CDR3aa: CASRSGLSVGQYF; CDR3nt: TGTGCCAGCAGATCCGGACTGAGCGTAGGGCAGTACTTC
d_gene: NA; abundance: NA; v_gene: TRBV11-2; j_gene: TRBJ2-6; CDR3aa: CASSFPGANVLTF; CDR3nt: TGTGCCAGCAGCTTCCCTGGGGCCAACGTCCTGACTTTC
d_gene: TRBD1; abundance: NA; v_gene: TRBV5-1; j_gene: TRBJ2-3; CDR3aa: CASSSQGAFTDTQYF; CDR3nt: TGCGCCAGCAGCTCACAGGGGGCTTTTACAGATACGCAGTATTTT
d_gene: NA; abundance: NA; v_gene: TRBV19; j_gene: TRBJ2-1; CDR3aa: CASTQSLPHEQFF; CDR3nt: TGTGCCAGTACCCAAAGCCTGCCCCATGAGCAGTTCTTC
d_gene: NA; abundance: NA; v_gene: TRBV21-1; j_gene: TRBJ1-4; CDR3aa: CASSPAGRAAEKLFF; CDR3nt: TGTGCCAGCAGCCCAGCGGGGAGGGCGGCCGAAAAACTGTTTTTT
d_gene: NA; abundance: few; v_gene: TRBV27; j_gene: TRBJ1-1; CDR3aa: CASSLGVYSEAFF; CDR3nt: TGTGCCAGCAGTTTGGGTGTTTATAGTGAAGCTTTCTTT
d_gene: TRBD1; abundance: NA; v_gene: TRBV5-1; j_gene: TRBJ2-3; CDR3aa: CASSLGRTGGHTDTQYF; CDR3nt: TGCGCCAGCAGCTTGGGTAGGACAGGCGGGCACACAGATACGCAGTATTTT
d_gene: TRBD2; abundance: NA; v_gene: TRBV7-9; j_gene: TRBJ2-7; CDR3aa: CASSAAGTSGTYEQYF; CDR3nt: TGTGCCAGCAGCGCCGCCGGGACTAGCGGGACCTACGAGCAGTACTTC
d_gene: TRBD1; abundance: NA; v_gene: TRBV30; j_gene: TRBJ1-4; CDR3aa: CAWTDRGPTNEKLFF; CDR3nt: TGTGCCTGGACGGACAGGGGGCCAACTAATGAAAAACTGTTTTTT
d_gene: NA; abundance: NA; v_gene: TRBV2; j_gene: TRBJ2-2; CDR3aa: CASKPAIPGELFF; CDR3nt: TGTGCCAGCAAGCCAGCAATCCCCGGGGAGCTGTTTTTT
d_gene: TRBD2; abundance: NA; v_gene: TRBV30; j_gene: TRBJ2-2; CDR3aa: CAWSDLAGLNTGELFF; CDR3nt: TGTGCCTGGAGCGATCTAGCGGGATTGAACACCGGGGAGCTGTTTTTT
d_gene: NA; abundance: NA; v_gene: TRBV2; j_gene: TRBJ2-1; CDR3aa: CASRERSGANEQFF; CDR3nt: TGTGCCAGCAGGGAGCGCTCCGGAGCAAATGAGCAGTTCTTC